This entry lists 17 T cell receptor beta chains sequenced from one sample in a study of CD8 T cells in ankylosing spondylitis (dated by TCRdb to 2016 to 2017). Preparation of the library involved 5' RACE. Instrument on record: Illumina HiSeq 2500. Using fastp at Q25 and MiXCR, TCRdb reprocessed the public reads and kept productive beta chains. CDR3 protein sequences are deduplicated, and each keeps its most common genes and DNA. The sample has roughly 240,000 distinct CDR3 sequences on record, 30% to 35% of them singletons. The ten largest clones add up to 4% to 5% of the sample. Material: blood, either unsorted or a sorted T cell fraction (not recorded which). The receptors were gathered from a male donor with ankylosing spondylitis or in good health (not recorded which).

The V and J genes are TRBV20-1 and TRBJ1-1; TRBD1 aligns across 7 bases. The CDR3 covers 14 residues. Germline CDR1 reads DFQATT; CDR2 reads SNEGSKA (reference sequence). As DNA, the CDR3 is TGCAGCGCGCCGGGACAGCCACTGAACACTGAAGCTTTCTTT. Amino acids: CSAPGQPLNTEAFF.

V and J are TRBV5-1 and TRBJ2-1, with TRBD2 as a possible D gene (6 bases). The CDR3 is 17 amino acids. V shed 3 bases and J shed 2 bases, with 18 bases lying between them. CDR1 is SGHRS, CDR2 YFSETQ, per germline. The CDR3: CASSSTPPGLTYNEQFF. In DNA form, the CDR3 reads TGCGCCAGCAGCTCGACCCCGCCCGGACTAACCTACAATGAGCAGTTCTTC.

The rearrangement joins TRBV20-1 to TRBJ2-5; D is perhaps TRBD2 (6 bases). CDR1 and CDR2 from the germline V gene are DFQATT and SNEGSKA (reference sequence). Trimming removed 4 bases from V and 1 base from J, with 16 bases in between. The CDR3 contains 15 residues. In nucleotides, the CDR3 is TGCAGTGCTATCCGCTGGGGACTTCTCCAAGAGACCCAGTACTTC. It is translated as CSAIRWGLLQETQYF.

The chain links TRBV10-3 to TRBJ2-3; unclear D gene. With 4 bases removed from V and 0 bases from J, the gap between germline ends came to 8 bases. Germline-derived CDR1 and CDR2 are ENHRY and SYGVKD. The CDR3 has 14 residues. The CDR3 reads CAISGASSTDTQYF. The CDR3 DNA follows: TGTGCCATCAGTGGAGCCTCTAGCACAGATACGCAGTATTTT.

The genes are TRBV27 and TRBJ1-1; D perhaps matches TRBD1 (6 bases). Germline CDR1 reads MNHEY; CDR2 reads SMNVEV (reference sequence). Trimming stripped 6 bases from V and 3 bases from J, with 17 bases between. The CDR3 loop spans 15 amino acids. The CDR3 is CASSPPRGHHTEAFF. The CDR3 bases are TGTGCCAGCAGCCCCCCGCGGGGACACCACACTGAAGCTTTCTTT.

The V gene is TRBV28, the J gene TRBJ1-6; TRBD1 matches at 7 bases. J lost 8 bases, V lost 2 bases, and 3 bases had no gene match. The CDR3 has 14 residues. Germline V CDR1 and CDR2: MDHEN, SYDVKM. CDR3: CASSLGGGDSPLHF. CDR3 nucleotide sequence: TGTGCCAGCAGTTTAGGAGGGGGCGATTCACCCCTCCACTTT.

This clonotype appeared a few times. J is TRBJ2-7 and V is TRBV20-1, with 9 bases identical to TRBD1. The CDR3 extends over 14 amino acids. Trimming took 3 bases from V and 2 from J; bases not matched to a gene: 5. CDR1 is DFQATT and CDR2 is SNEGSKA in the germline V gene (reference sequence). CDR3: CSASPQGATYEQYF. In DNA, the CDR3 is TGCAGTGCTAGCCCACAGGGGGCAACCTACGAGCAGTACTTC.

The table lists this clonotype with a few counts. V usage is TRBV18 and J usage is TRBJ1-1; tentative D call: TRBD1 (5 bases). The CDR3 covers 15 residues. The V gene's germline CDR1 is KGHSH and CDR2 LQKENI. Trimming removed 3 bases from V and 0 bases from J, with 11 bases in between. CDR3 coding DNA: TGTGCCAGCTCACCTCGTGGGGGACTGAACACTGAAGCTTTCTTT. Protein sequence: CASSPRGGLNTEAFF. Full variable domain (outside the CDR3, taken from reference TRBV18 and TRBJ1-1): NAGVMQNPRHLVRRRGQEARLRCSPMKGHSHVYWYRQLPEEGLKFMVYLQKENIIDESGMPKERFSAEFPKEGPSILRIQQVVRGDSAAYFCASSPRGGLNTEAFFGQGTRLTVV.

The J gene is TRBJ2-1, the V gene TRBV12-3 or TRBV12-4; no reliable D call. The CDR3 loop spans 13 amino acids. V was shortened by 6 bases and J by 15 bases, with 21 bases between the two germline ends. CDR3 DNA sequence: TGTGCCAGCAGCCCGATTCAAGGGAAGGCTCTGTTCTTC. This codes for CASSPIQGKALFF.

This clonotype was recorded a few times. V is TRBV7-3 and J is TRBJ2-1; D perhaps matches TRBD2 (5 bases). This CDR3 is built from 14 residues. V lost 5 bases to trimming and J lost 7 bases, with 15 bases between them. Germline CDR1 is SGHTA and CDR2 is FQGTGA. The CDR3 loop reads CASSALDPGNEQFF. The CDR3 DNA follows: TGTGCCAGCAGCGCCCTAGATCCGGGGAATGAGCAGTTCTTC.

V gene TRBV28 combines with J gene TRBJ1-5; D perhaps matches TRBD1 (6 bases). Deletions cut 8 bases from V and 11 bases from J, with 16 bases between. CDR1 is MDHEN and CDR2 is SYDVKM in the germline V gene. CDR3 size: 12 residues. The CDR3 loop reads CASAPYAGAQHF. The DNA of the CDR3 is TGTGCCAGCGCTCCTTACGCAGGGGCCCAGCATTTT. Looking up the rest from reference TRBV28 and TRBJ1-5 gives the full variable domain: DVKVTQSSRYLVKRTGEKVFLECVQDMDHENMFWYRQDPGLGLRLIYFSYDVKMKEKGDIPEGYSVSREKKERFSLILESASTNQTSMYLCASAPYAGAQHFGDGTRLSIL.

This chain connects TRBV20-1 to TRBJ2-1; D is uncertain. Looked up from germline, CDR1 is DFQATT and CDR2 is SNEGSKA (reference sequence). This CDR3 is 13 amino acids long. V lost 0 bases and J 7 bases, leaving 10 bases between the germline ends. The CDR3 region has the DNA TGCAGTGCTAGAGATCCCAAGCAAAATGAGCAGTTCTTC. Translation: CSARDPKQNEQFF.

The CDR3: CASSSGHRSWTEAFF. DNA of the CDR3: TGTGCCAGCAGCTCGGGACACCGCTCGTGGACTGAAGCTTTCTTT. V and J are TRBV11-2 and TRBJ1-1, with D perhaps matching TRBD1 (6 bases). Germline V lookup: CDR1 SGHAT, CDR2 FQNNGV. Deletions cut 4 bases from V and 5 bases from J, with 17 bases between. CDR3 length: 15 residues.

This chain joins TRBV20-1 and TRBJ2-1; D uncertain. The CDR3 extends over 12 amino acids. Germline assignment: CDR1 DFQATT and CDR2 SNEGSKA (reference sequence). Trimming shortened V by 2 bases and J by 4 bases, and 6 bases separated the two germline ends. This chain's CDR3 is CSARHLYNEQFF. Written as DNA, the CDR3 is TGCAGTGCTAGACACTTATACAATGAGCAGTTCTTC.

J is TRBJ2-3 and V is TRBV7-2; 8 positions match TRBD2. Germline trimming cut 4 bases from V and 0 bases from J; bases unmatched to any gene: 3. The CDR3 runs 15 residues. CDR1 is SGHTA, CDR2 FQGNSA, per germline. The CDR3 DNA reads as TGTGCCAGCAGCTGGGTAGCGGGGAGCACAGATACGCAGTATTTT. It translates to CASSWVAGSTDTQYF. Complete variable domain (other parts from reference TRBV7-2 and TRBJ2-3): GAGVSQSPSNKVTEKGKDVELRCDPISGHTALYWYRQSLGQGLEFLIYFQGNSAPDKSGLPSDRFSAERTGGSVSTLTIQRTQQEDSAVYLCASSWVAGSTDTQYFGPGTRLTVL.

The genes are TRBV4-1 and TRBJ1-6; no definite D call. Trimming shortened V by 2 bases and J by 6 bases, and 11 bases separated the two germline ends. CDR1 and CDR2 from the germline V gene are MGHRA and YSYEKL. The CDR3 is made up of 15 amino acids. CDR3 sequence (DNA): TGCGCCAGCAGCCAACTTGGGAATAGTAATTCACCCCTCCACTTT. Translating it yields CASSQLGNSNSPLHF.

This clonotype was observed once. The chain couples TRBV20-1 to TRBJ1-4, with a weak D call TRBD1 (5 bases). The CDR3 spans 15 residues. Germline V gene data show CDR1 as DFQATT and CDR2 as SNEGSKA (reference sequence). Trimming stripped 6 bases from V and 6 bases from J, with 20 bases between. CDR3 in amino acids: CSAPDEAKGDEKLFF. CDR3 nucleotides: TGCAGTGCCCCGGACGAGGCTAAAGGGGATGAAAAACTGTTTTTT.